These T cell receptor beta chains were read from a single sample in a study of blood T cell repertoires in COVID-19. Here immunoSEQ multiplex PCR was the method, and the copy in TCRdb shows in-frame clones only, minus some. The table has approximately 44,000 clones, around 88% seen once. The sample was peripheral blood. The receptors originated from a human donor in a cohort sampled during active COVID-19. CDR3s include the opening cysteine and the closing phenylalanine or tryptophan. The D gene is left open where the match is weak. Some rows mark clone size as missing; the rest say once, few, many or name a class of expanded clone.

d_call	v_call	clone_size	j_call	cdr3_aa	cdr3_nt
.	TRBV7-8	.	TRBJ2-1	CASSEAGAYEQFF	TGTGCCAGCAGCGAGGCTGGAGCATATGAGCAGTTCTTC
.	TRBV18	.	TRBJ1-1	CASSPPPTAAGNTEAFF	TGTGCCAGCTCACCACCCCCTACAGCGGCGGGGAACACTGAAGCTTTCTTT
TRBD1	TRBV30	.	TRBJ1-5	CAWSEGQWDQPQHF	TGTGCCTGGAGCGAGGGACAGTGGGATCAGCCCCAGCATTTT
.	TRBV4-2	.	TRBJ2-4	CASSQEKLAKNIQYF	TGTGCCAGCAGCCAAGAAAAACTAGCCAAAAACATTCAGTACTTC
.	TRBV18	.	TRBJ2-7	CASSRSGDNYEQYF	TGTGCCAGCTCTCGCAGCGGGGACAACTACGAGCAGTACTTC
.	TRBV19	few	TRBJ1-6	CASTVTANSPLHF	TGTGCCAGTACCGTGACAGCTAATTCACCCCTCCACTTT
.	TRBV18	.	TRBJ1-4	CASSQAGRTNEKLFF	TGTGCCAGCTCACAAGCAGGGCGGACTAATGAAAAACTGTTTTTT
.	TRBV18	.	TRBJ2-2	CASSPGQVGTGELFF	TGTGCCAGCTCACCGGGACAAGTCGGCACCGGGGAGCTGTTTTTT
.	TRBV7-9	.	TRBJ1-1	CASSLGWAGGKWDTEAFF	TGTGCCAGCAGCTTAGGGTGGGCGGGGGGCAAGTGGGACACTGAAGCTTTCTTT
.	TRBV6-1	.	TRBJ2-5	CASSESRGRQETQYF	TGTGCCAGCAGTGAAAGTAGGGGCAGGCAAGAGACCCAGTACTTC
TRBD1	TRBV30	.	TRBJ1-4	CAWTQGAGELFF	TGTGCCTGGACCCAGGGGGCCGGCGAACTGTTTTTT
TRBD1	TRBV14	.	TRBJ1-4	CASSQNRGLNEKLFF	TGTGCCAGCAGCCAGAACAGGGGACTTAATGAAAAACTGTTTTTT
.	TRBV6-2/TRBV6-3	.	TRBJ1-5	CASSYSSGPFPQHF	TGTGCCAGCAGTTACTCCAGCGGACCTTTTCCCCAGCATTTT
TRBD1	TRBV6-5	.	TRBJ1-1	CASRTGNTEAFF	TGTGCCTCTCGGACAGGGAACACTGAAGCTTTCTTT
TRBD1	TRBV5-1	.	TRBJ2-7	CASSLAGDRPYEQYF	TGCGCCAGCAGCTTGGCCGGGGACAGACCCTACGAGCAGTACTTC
TRBD1	TRBV10-3	once	TRBJ1-4	CAISMTGSRSGTNEKLFF	TGTGCCATCAGCATGACAGGGTCTAGATCGGGAACTAATGAAAAACTGTTTTTT
TRBD1	TRBV11-2	.	TRBJ2-5	CASSLGVDRVGTQYF	TGTGCCAGCAGCTTAGGAGTGGACAGGGTAGGGACCCAGTACTTC
.	TRBV11-2	.	TRBJ2-5	CASSLKTPGRGGETQYF	TGTGCCAGCAGCCTGAAGACCCCGGGGAGAGGAGGGGAGACCCAGTACTTC
.	TRBV5-4	.	TRBJ1-1	CASSLGQTVNTEAFF	TGTGCCAGCAGCTTGGGACAGACAGTGAACACTGAAGCTTTCTTT
.	TRBV6-5	.	TRBJ2-3	CASKEVRADTQYF	TGTGCCAGCAAGGAAGTGAGGGCAGATACGCAGTATTTT
.	TRBV3-1/TRBV3-2	.	TRBJ2-3	CASSLGGANTDTQYF	TGTGCCAGCAGCCTAGGGGGGGCGAATACAGATACGCAGTATTTT
.	TRBV3-1/TRBV3-2	once	TRBJ2-1	CASSQGRGGGAWNEQFF	TGTGCCAGCAGCCAAGGTCGGGGAGGGGGGGCGTGGAATGAGCAGTTCTTC
.	TRBV4-2	.	TRBJ2-5	CASSQDLRQGQETQYF	TGTGCCAGCAGCCAAGATCTCCGGCAGGGACAAGAGACCCAGTACTTC
TRBD2	TRBV11-2	.	TRBJ2-5	CASSLDGGLKTQYF	TGTGCCAGCAGCTTAGACGGGGGGTTAAAGACCCAGTACTTC
TRBD1	TRBV10-3	.	TRBJ2-6	CAISPGTGFSGANVLTF	TGTGCCATCAGTCCCGGGACAGGGTTCTCTGGGGCCAACGTCCTGACTTTC
TRBD1	TRBV4-1	.	TRBJ2-6	CASTAGTGSAGANVLTF	TGCGCCAGCACCGCCGGGACAGGGTCCGCCGGGGCCAACGTCCTGACTTTC
.	TRBV5-1	.	TRBJ2-2	CATMAEGARELFF	TGCGCCACCATGGCGGAGGGGGCGCGGGAGCTGTTTTTT
TRBD1	TRBV19	.	TRBJ1-6	CASSLGTGRSPLHF	TGTGCCAGTAGTCTCGGGACAGGTCGCTCACCCCTCCACTTT